This TCR beta chain came from a study of patients and donors after allogeneic stem cell transplantation. This CDR3 has 18 amino acids. Germline V gene lookup returns CDR1 SGHAT and CDR2 FQDESV (reference sequence). V was trimmed by 3 bases and J by 3 bases, leaving 20 bases between them. TCRdb independently ran MiXCR on the RT-PCR reads; one entry per CDR3 protein. The table lists about 960,000 distinct CDR3 sequences, more than 15% of them singletons. This chain links TRBV11-1 with TRBJ1-4; maybe TRBD1 (6 bases). This sequence originates from a human donor who was either an allogeneic HSCT recipient or a stem cell or donor lymphocyte infusion donor (not recorded which). It is not recorded whose cells these are; they may come from a transplant donor. Specimen: blood, either unsorted or a sorted T cell fraction (not recorded which). CDR3 coding DNA: TGTGCCAGCAGCTTGATCCTCGGTTGGGGGGCTCCTAATGAAAAACTGTTTTTT. The encoded protein is CASSLILGWGAPNEKLFF.